The 8 T cell receptor beta chains presented below share a single source sample, sequenced in a study of blood T cells in healthy people across ages. The use of a sample-barcoded 5' primer and a J-beta primer mix characterized a second PCR of roughly 6 to 11 cycles. In TCRdb, the 5' RACE reads were re-called with MiXCR into one record per CDR3 protein. Of about 1.7 million distinct CDR3 sequences in the sample, about 28% were seen once. The specimen sequenced was blood. The receptors derive from a woman between 25 and 40 years old in good health.

The rearrangement uses TRBV12-3 or TRBV12-4 and TRBJ2-1; TRBD1 matches 7 bases. V dropped 8 bases and J dropped 2; count of bases not matched to a gene: 6. The CDR3 loop spans 14 amino acids. The DNA of the CDR3 is TGTGCCAGCGGACCCGGGACAGCCTACAATGAGCAGTTCTTC. Translated: CASGPGTAYNEQFF.

This clonotype has more than one count but fewer than ten. The rearrangement links TRBV4-3 to TRBJ2-3, with TRBD2 identical over 7 bases. V was pared by 0 bases and J by 2 bases, with 5 bases of the junction left unmatched. The length of the CDR3 is 16 residues. Germline CDR1 reads LGHNA; CDR2 reads YSLEER. CDR3 nucleotides: TGCGCCAGCAGCCAAGAATCAGCGGGATTCACAGATACGCAGTATTTT. Protein product: CASSQESAGFTDTQYF.

This clonotype turned up a few times. In nucleotides, the CDR3 is TGTGCCAGCAGCTCACAGGGAATGATGAACACTGAAGCTTTCTTT. It specifies CASSSQGMMNTEAFF. The chain combines TRBV7-3 with TRBJ1-1; maybe TRBD1 (6 bases). Trimming took 4 bases from V and 0 from J, leaving 12 bases between them. This CDR3 is 15 amino acids long. Germline CDR1 reads SGHTA; CDR2 reads FQGTGA.

A few counts support this clonotype. The rearrangement uses TRBV6-2 or TRBV6-3 and TRBJ1-2, with D unresolved. The germline CDR1 and CDR2 sequences are MNHEY and SVGEGT. There are 11 residues in the CDR3. The V gene lost 2 bases and the J gene lost 10 bases, with 8 bases spanning the gap. The CDR3 DNA sequence: TGTGCCAGCAGTTACCGCGACGCCTACACCTTC. It specifies CASSYRDAYTF.

V usage is TRBV20-1 and J usage is TRBJ1-1, with D perhaps TRBD1 (6 bases). This CDR3 contains 17 residues. V was cut by 3 bases and J by 1 base, with 21 bases left in between. Germline-derived CDR1 and CDR2 are DFQATT and SNEGSKA (reference sequence). CDR3 region: CSARYTRGDITNTEAFF. CDR3 bases: TGCAGTGCTAGGTACACTCGAGGGGACATTACGAACACTGAAGCTTTCTTT.

This clonotype has at least ten counts. V is TRBV4-3 and J is TRBJ2-1; D is possibly TRBD2 (6 bases). V lost 3 bases and J 10 bases, leaving 16 bases between the germline ends. This CDR3 is built from 14 residues. Germline loops: CDR1 LGHNA, CDR2 YSLEER. The CDR3 reads CASSQETSWGEQFF. In DNA, the CDR3 is TGCGCCAGCAGCCAGGAGACTAGTTGGGGAGAGCAGTTCTTC.

The chain links TRBV5-1 to TRBJ2-1; D possibly uses TRBD1 or TRBD2 (5 bases each). The CDR3 runs 16 residues. Deletions cut 4 bases from V and 5 bases from J, with 19 bases between. CDR1 SGHRS and CDR2 YFSETQ come from the germline V gene. The CDR3 loop is CASSNGRRGAHNEQFF. The CDR3 DNA reads TGCGCCAGCAGCAACGGACGACGAGGGGCGCACAATGAGCAGTTCTTC.

The rearrangement joins TRBV27 to TRBJ2-1, with 12 bases fitting TRBD2. J gave up 1 base and V 11 bases, and 3 bases lay outside the gene matches. From germline, CDR1 is MNHEY and CDR2 SMNVEV (reference sequence). This CDR3 has 14 residues. DNA of the CDR3: TGTGCCTGCACTAGCGGGGGGTCCTACAATGAGCAGTTCTTC. Amino acids: CACTSGGSYNEQFF.